Listed below are T cell receptor beta chains from one sample, sequenced in a study of shared clonotypes between healthy human individuals. TCRdb keeps only in-frame clones here, not all; method: immunoSEQ multiplex PCR. The sample records around 1,100,000 clones, 60% to 85% being singletons. Sequencing input: memory CD4+ T cells from PBMCs. The receptors come from a man between 18 and 29 years old in good health. Some clones in this sample may be carry-over from other donors' samples. The CDR3 runs from the conserved cysteine through the conserved F or W. Fields, in order: J gene, D gene, clone size, V gene, CDR3 protein, CDR3 DNA. D genes are given only for firm matches. Size is stated for part of the rows, as once, few or many counts, or as a class when the clone is expanded.

j_call: TRBJ2-1
d_call: -
clone_size: once
v_call: TRBV28
cdr3_aa: CASSLSARGNEQFF
cdr3_nt: TGTGCCAGCAGTTTATCGGCCCGAGGCAATGAGCAGTTCTTC

j_call: TRBJ1-4
d_call: -
clone_size: -
v_call: TRBV5-4
cdr3_aa: CASSPGGPGGREKLFF
cdr3_nt: TGTGCCAGCAGCCCGGGGGGGCCCGGAGGGAGGGAAAAACTGTTTTTT

j_call: TRBJ1-3
d_call: -
clone_size: few
v_call: TRBV28
cdr3_aa: CASSLGAVTGNTIYF
cdr3_nt: TGTGCCAGCAGTTTAGGTGCAGTTACTGGAAACACCATATATTTT

j_call: TRBJ2-1
d_call: -
clone_size: -
v_call: TRBV2
cdr3_aa: CASSGLAEGNEQFF
cdr3_nt: TGTGCCAGCAGTGGATTAGCGGAAGGCAATGAGCAGTTCTTC

j_call: TRBJ1-1
d_call: TRBD1
clone_size: few
v_call: TRBV29-1
cdr3_aa: CSGLTGESAEAFF
cdr3_nt: TGCAGCGGTCTGACAGGGGAATCGGCGGAAGCTTTCTTT

j_call: TRBJ2-1
d_call: -
clone_size: few
v_call: TRBV2
cdr3_aa: CASRQGLDNEQFF
cdr3_nt: TGTGCCAGCAGACAGGGACTGGACAATGAGCAGTTCTTC

j_call: TRBJ1-6
d_call: -
clone_size: -
v_call: TRBV6-1
cdr3_aa: CASSENMAFSHF
cdr3_nt: TGTGCCAGCAGTGAAAATATGGCTTTCTCCCACTTT

j_call: TRBJ1-1
d_call: TRBD1
clone_size: few
v_call: TRBV5-4
cdr3_aa: CASRTRDRNTEAFF
cdr3_nt: TGTGCCAGCAGGACTCGGGACAGGAACACTGAAGCTTTCTTT

j_call: TRBJ2-1
d_call: -
clone_size: -
v_call: TRBV7-2
cdr3_aa: CASSLVTSVEQFF
cdr3_nt: TGTGCCAGCAGCTTAGTTACGAGTGTTGAGCAGTTCTTC

j_call: TRBJ2-7
d_call: -
clone_size: -
v_call: TRBV19
cdr3_aa: CASREAPGSYEQYF
cdr3_nt: TGTGCCAGTAGAGAGGCTCCGGGCTCCTACGAGCAGTACTTC

j_call: TRBJ2-5
d_call: -
clone_size: -
v_call: TRBV5-5
cdr3_aa: CASSLAEETQYF
cdr3_nt: TGTGCCAGCAGCTTGGCGGAGGAGACCCAGTACTTC

j_call: TRBJ2-7
d_call: TRBD1
clone_size: once
v_call: TRBV4-1
cdr3_aa: CASSPLGRTGMAYEQYF
cdr3_nt: TGCGCCAGCAGCCCCCTGGGTCGGACAGGGATGGCCTACGAGCAGTACTTC

j_call: TRBJ2-7
d_call: TRBD1
clone_size: -
v_call: TRBV18
cdr3_aa: CASSKGQATYEQYF
cdr3_nt: TGTGCCAGCTCAAAGGGACAGGCTACCTACGAGCAGTACTTC

j_call: TRBJ1-4
d_call: -
clone_size: -
v_call: TRBV7-2
cdr3_aa: CASSLGGSTNEKLFF
cdr3_nt: TGTGCCAGCAGCTTAGGAGGGTCAACTAATGAAAAACTGTTTTTT

j_call: TRBJ1-3
d_call: TRBD1
clone_size: -
v_call: TRBV28
cdr3_aa: CAAGRQGSSGNTIYF
cdr3_nt: TGTGCCGCCGGTCGACAGGGGAGTTCTGGAAACACCATATATTTT

j_call: TRBJ1-2
d_call: -
clone_size: few
v_call: TRBV10-3
cdr3_aa: CAISEGSSSYGYTF
cdr3_nt: TGTGCCATCAGTGAGGGCAGTTCTTCCTATGGCTACACCTTC

j_call: TRBJ1-1
d_call: TRBD1
clone_size: -
v_call: TRBV5-4
cdr3_aa: CASSSAGGGYTEAFF
cdr3_nt: TGTGCCAGCAGCTCTGCAGGGGGCGGGTACACTGAAGCTTTCTTT

j_call: TRBJ1-1
d_call: -
clone_size: -
v_call: TRBV21-1
cdr3_aa: CASSRPGQNGTEAFF
cdr3_nt: TGTGCCAGCAGCAGACCGGGACAGAACGGGACTGAAGCTTTCTTT

j_call: TRBJ1-3
d_call: -
clone_size: -
v_call: TRBV5-1
cdr3_aa: CASSLAGHRSGNTIYF
cdr3_nt: TGCGCCAGCAGCTTGGCCGGACACCGCTCTGGAAACACCATATATTTT

j_call: TRBJ1-5
d_call: -
clone_size: -
v_call: TRBV9
cdr3_aa: CASSVGRIQSNQPQHF
cdr3_nt: TGTGCCAGCAGCGTAGGGAGGATCCAATCCAATCAGCCCCAGCATTTT

j_call: TRBJ2-7
d_call: TRBD2
clone_size: -
v_call: TRBV10-1
cdr3_aa: CASSETSGVVKQYF
cdr3_nt: TGCGCCAGCAGTGAGACTAGCGGGGTCGTGAAGCAGTACTTC

j_call: TRBJ2-7
d_call: TRBD1
clone_size: once
v_call: TRBV27
cdr3_aa: CASSSGTGAREQYF
cdr3_nt: TGTGCCAGCAGTTCCGGGACAGGGGCCCGCGAGCAGTACTTC

j_call: TRBJ1-5
d_call: -
clone_size: -
v_call: TRBV6-6
cdr3_aa: CASSYLGGNQPQHF
cdr3_nt: TGTGCCAGCAGTTACCTGGGTGGCAATCAGCCCCAGCATTTT

j_call: TRBJ1-1
d_call: -
clone_size: -
v_call: TRBV18
cdr3_aa: CASSPNPGNTEAFF
cdr3_nt: TGTGCCAGCTCACCAAACCCGGGGAACACTGAAGCTTTCTTT

j_call: TRBJ1-1
d_call: -
clone_size: few
v_call: TRBV12-5
cdr3_aa: CASGLDGFTEAFF
cdr3_nt: TGTGCTAGTGGTTTAGATGGGTTTACTGAAGCTTTCTTT

j_call: TRBJ2-7
d_call: TRBD2
clone_size: -
v_call: TRBV6-5
cdr3_aa: CASSYSGLAYEQYF
cdr3_nt: TGTGCCAGCAGTTACTCGGGACTAGCCTACGAGCAGTACTTC

j_call: TRBJ2-7
d_call: -
clone_size: -
v_call: TRBV5-4
cdr3_aa: CASSLALASTYEQYF
cdr3_nt: TGTGCCAGCAGCTTGGCACTAGCTTCCACCTACGAGCAGTACTTC

j_call: TRBJ1-5
d_call: -
clone_size: -
v_call: TRBV5-1
cdr3_aa: CASSLGLGGDQPQHF
cdr3_nt: TGCGCCAGCAGCTTGGGTTTGGGGGGCGATCAGCCCCAGCATTTT

j_call: TRBJ2-1
d_call: TRBD2
clone_size: few
v_call: TRBV11-3
cdr3_aa: CASSLSAGGYNEQFF
cdr3_nt: TGTGCCAGCAGCTTGTCCGCGGGAGGGTACAATGAGCAGTTCTTC

j_call: TRBJ1-1
d_call: -
clone_size: few
v_call: TRBV5-6
cdr3_aa: CASSSRVGNTEAFF
cdr3_nt: TGTGCCAGCAGCTCCAGGGTGGGGAACACTGAAGCTTTCTTT

j_call: TRBJ1-1
d_call: TRBD1
clone_size: -
v_call: TRBV7-3
cdr3_aa: CASSLDRETEAFF
cdr3_nt: TGTGCCAGCAGCTTAGACAGGGAGACTGAAGCTTTCTTT

j_call: TRBJ1-1
d_call: TRBD1
clone_size: -
v_call: TRBV19
cdr3_aa: CASSRGDRANTEAFF
cdr3_nt: TGTGCCAGTAGTAGGGGGGACAGGGCGAACACTGAAGCTTTCTTT

j_call: TRBJ2-1
d_call: TRBD2
clone_size: -
v_call: TRBV19
cdr3_aa: CASRKRLAGSNEQFF
cdr3_nt: TGTGCCAGTAGAAAAAGACTAGCGGGGAGCAATGAGCAGTTCTTC

j_call: TRBJ2-7
d_call: -
clone_size: few
v_call: TRBV15
cdr3_aa: CATSRPLPNYEQYF
cdr3_nt: TGTGCCACCAGCAGACCGCTTCCCAACTACGAGCAGTACTTC

j_call: TRBJ2-2
d_call: -
clone_size: -
v_call: TRBV2
cdr3_aa: CASSLNGGAGELFF
cdr3_nt: TGTGCCAGCAGTTTAAACGGGGGAGCCGGGGAGCTGTTTTTT

j_call: TRBJ2-5
d_call: -
clone_size: once
v_call: TRBV28
cdr3_aa: CASSLYHQSETQYF
cdr3_nt: TGTGCCAGCAGTTTATATCACCAGTCGGAGACCCAGTACTTC

j_call: TRBJ2-7
d_call: -
clone_size: -
v_call: TRBV5-1
cdr3_aa: CASSLSGYYEQYF
cdr3_nt: TGCGCCAGCAGCTTGTCAGGGTACTACGAGCAGTACTTC

j_call: TRBJ1-5
d_call: -
clone_size: few
v_call: TRBV10-3
cdr3_aa: CAISQENSYNQPQHF
cdr3_nt: TGTGCCATCAGCCAGGAGAATAGTTACAATCAGCCCCAGCATTTT

j_call: TRBJ2-5
d_call: TRBD2
clone_size: -
v_call: TRBV30
cdr3_aa: CAWSAAGEQYF
cdr3_nt: TGTGCCTGGAGTGCAGCGGGGGAGCAGTACTTC

j_call: TRBJ1-2
d_call: -
clone_size: -
v_call: TRBV7-9
cdr3_aa: CASSLAGVSDGYTF
cdr3_nt: TGTGCCAGCAGCTTAGCGGGAGTTTCGGATGGCTACACCTTC

j_call: TRBJ1-2
d_call: TRBD1
clone_size: -
v_call: TRBV10-3
cdr3_aa: CATSGQVNYGYTF
cdr3_nt: TGTGCCACCTCGGGACAGGTCAACTATGGCTACACCTTC

j_call: TRBJ2-2
d_call: -
clone_size: -
v_call: TRBV5-1
cdr3_aa: CASSPPDKVLGGELFF
cdr3_nt: TGCGCCAGCAGCCCGCCGGACAAGGTTTTAGGTGGGGAGCTGTTTTTT

j_call: TRBJ1-1
d_call: -
clone_size: many
v_call: TRBV7-3
cdr3_aa: CASSTSVNTEAFF
cdr3_nt: TGTGCCAGCAGCACCAGTGTGAACACTGAAGCTTTCTTT

j_call: TRBJ1-1
d_call: TRBD1
clone_size: -
v_call: TRBV19
cdr3_aa: CASRDRALNTEAFF
cdr3_nt: TGTGCCAGTAGGGACAGGGCTCTGAACACTGAAGCTTTCTTT

j_call: TRBJ2-3
d_call: -
clone_size: many
v_call: TRBV11-3
cdr3_aa: CASSDNTDTQYF
cdr3_nt: TGTGCCAGCAGCGATAACACAGATACGCAGTATTTT

j_call: TRBJ1-4
d_call: -
clone_size: -
v_call: TRBV5-1
cdr3_aa: CASCPLGQTNEKLFF
cdr3_nt: TGCGCCAGCTGTCCACTCGGGCAAACTAATGAAAAACTGTTTTTT

j_call: TRBJ2-7
d_call: TRBD1
clone_size: -
v_call: TRBV5-1
cdr3_aa: CASSLFGRGQGGYEQYF
cdr3_nt: TGCGCCAGCAGCTTATTTGGGCGGGGACAGGGAGGATACGAGCAGTACTTC

j_call: TRBJ2-7
d_call: -
clone_size: -
v_call: TRBV6-1
cdr3_aa: CASLDRPYEQYF
cdr3_nt: TGTGCCAGCCTCGATAGGCCCTACGAGCAGTACTTC

j_call: TRBJ1-5
d_call: TRBD1
clone_size: -
v_call: TRBV7-2
cdr3_aa: CASSSYDRGNQPQHF
cdr3_nt: TGTGCCAGCAGCTCCTATGACAGGGGCAATCAGCCCCAGCATTTT

j_call: TRBJ1-3
d_call: -
clone_size: few
v_call: TRBV2
cdr3_aa: CASSQGLSGNTIYF
cdr3_nt: TGTGCCAGCAGCCAAGGGCTCTCTGGAAACACCATATATTTT

j_call: TRBJ1-1
d_call: -
clone_size: -
v_call: TRBV27
cdr3_aa: CASSLFKNTEAFF
cdr3_nt: TGTGCCAGCAGTTTATTCAAGAACACTGAAGCTTTCTTT

j_call: TRBJ2-1
d_call: TRBD2
clone_size: -
v_call: TRBV11-2
cdr3_aa: CASSHGTSGRGYNEQFF
cdr3_nt: TGTGCCAGCAGCCACGGGACTAGCGGGAGGGGCTACAATGAGCAGTTCTTC

j_call: TRBJ2-5
d_call: -
clone_size: -
v_call: TRBV28
cdr3_aa: CASSPLTKGGETQYF
cdr3_nt: TGTGCCAGCAGTCCCCTGACTAAGGGCGGGGAGACCCAGTACTTC

j_call: TRBJ1-3
d_call: -
clone_size: -
v_call: TRBV2
cdr3_aa: CASSEVGAPGNTIYF
cdr3_nt: TGTGCCAGCAGTGAGGTGGGGGCGCCCGGAAACACCATATATTTT